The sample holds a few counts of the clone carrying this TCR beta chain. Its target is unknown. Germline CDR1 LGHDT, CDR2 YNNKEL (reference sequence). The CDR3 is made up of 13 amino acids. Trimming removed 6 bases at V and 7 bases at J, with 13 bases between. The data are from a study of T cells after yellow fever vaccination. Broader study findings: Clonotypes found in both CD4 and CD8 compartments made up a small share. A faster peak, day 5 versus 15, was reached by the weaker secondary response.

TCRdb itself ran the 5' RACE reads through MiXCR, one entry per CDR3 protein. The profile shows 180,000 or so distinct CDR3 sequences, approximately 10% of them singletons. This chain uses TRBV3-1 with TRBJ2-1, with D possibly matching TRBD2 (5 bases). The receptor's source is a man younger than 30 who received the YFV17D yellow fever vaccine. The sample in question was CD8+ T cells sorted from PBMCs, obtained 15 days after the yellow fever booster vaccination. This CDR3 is CASRKTRSNEQFF. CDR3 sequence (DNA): TGTGCCAGCAGGAAAACTAGGTCAAATGAGCAGTTCTTC.